This TCR beta chain came from a study of shared clonotypes between healthy human individuals. Across the whole study: Donors were a couple of women and a few men aged 18 to 49.

Assay execution proceeded at the deep level. Unsorted PBMC DNA underwent sequencing on ten immunoSEQ deep assay plates. Produced via immunoSEQ multiplex PCR; TCRdb's table is partial and in-frame only. The data hold some 450,000 clones, with roughly 80% observed a single time. The V gene lost 0 bases and the J gene lost 2 bases, with 6 bases spanning the gap. The CDR3 length is 13 residues. Germline lookup yields CDR1 SGHRS and CDR2 YFSETQ. The donors, healthy adults who were HIV-negative, had experienced no recent acute infections or vaccinations. Specimen: PBMCs. The chain employs TRBV5-1 and TRBJ2-7; D remains unclear. The source of this sequence is a woman between 35 and 50 years old in good health. Some clones in this sample may be carry-over from other donors' samples. DNA for the CDR3: TGCGCCAGCAGCTTGGATTCGCCCTACGAGCAGTACTTC. Translating gives CASSLDSPYEQYF.